The source of this T cell receptor beta chain is a study of T-cell memory formation after mild COVID-19. Study background: Largely, TCR clusters stayed within a single donor.

This clonotype was picked up a small number of times. Its specificity is not known. Constant-segment primers and 5'RACE yielded cDNA libraries for TCR alpha and TCR beta, each carrying sample barcodes and UMIs. TCRdb re-called the 5' RACE reads with MiXCR, one entry per CDR3 protein. Of 110,000 to 150,000 distinct CDR3 sequences in the sample, 20% to 25% were seen once. General observations from the study: Later expanders leaned toward CD4+, whereas clones contracting from day 15 to 85 were balanced CD4/CD8. Nothing confirmed that second-wave clones peaking on day 37 were specific for SARS-CoV-2.

The V end was cut by 2 bases, the J end by 3 bases, with 3 bases between. Looked up from germline, CDR1 is SGDLS and CDR2 is YYNGEE. The CDR3 is 11 residues long. The specimen sequenced was PBMCs or a T cell subset sorted from them (not recorded which). The V gene is TRBV9, the J gene TRBJ2-7; no clear D gene. This clonotype was obtained from an adult woman who had mild COVID-19 (a few samples of this study predate the infection). Cell type and time point are not known. DNA for the CDR3: TGTGCCAGCAGCGTTGGCTACGAGCAGTACTTC. Protein product: CASSVGYEQYF.